The rows below give T cell receptor beta chains drawn from one sample of a study of blood T cells in healthy people across ages. MiXCR, run by TCRdb on the 5' RACE reads, gives a single entry per CDR3 protein. Altogether roughly 720,000 distinct CDR3 sequences are present, 50% to 65% being singletons, with the ten largest covering approximately 41%. Material: blood. Every receptor here comes from an elderly man in good health. The CDR3 runs from the conserved cysteine through the conserved F or W. The D gene is left open where the match is weak. Size is stated for part of the rows, as once, few or many counts, or as a class when the clone is expanded.

v_gene,abundance,j_gene,d_gene,CDR3nt,CDR3aa
TRBV7-3,.,TRBJ1-6,.,TGTGCCAGCAGCTTCCCAGCTTCACCCCTCCACTTT,CASSFPASPLHF
TRBV18,.,TRBJ2-7,TRBD2,TGTGCCAGCTCACCCCGACAGCGGGACTACGAGCAGTACTTC,CASSPRQRDYEQYF
TRBV3-1,.,TRBJ2-5,TRBD2,TGTGCCAGCAGCCCCCTTGAGACTAGCGGGAGAAATGAGCAGTACTTC,CASSPLETSGRNEQYF
TRBV7-2,.,TRBJ1-1,TRBD1,TGTGCCAGCAGCACACGCGGACAGGGAGGCGAAAGTGGCACTGAAGCTTTCTTT,CASSTRGQGGESGTEAFF
TRBV10-3,.,TRBJ2-1,TRBD2,TGTGCCACCAAGGGACTAGCGGGTCCTAATGAGCAGTTCTTC,CATKGLAGPNEQFF
TRBV7-3,.,TRBJ2-6,.,TGTGCCAGCAGCTTAACTACAGGACGCCCTCCCTCTGGGGCCAACGTCCTGACTTTC,CASSLTTGRPPSGANVLTF
TRBV4-1,few,TRBJ2-5,TRBD1,TGCGCCAGCAGCTTTACAGGGGTGGGAGAGACCCAGTACTTC,CASSFTGVGETQYF
TRBV18,.,TRBJ1-2,TRBD1,TGTGCCAGCTCACCATTAGGGGGCGAGGACTATGGCTACACCTTC,CASSPLGGEDYGYTF
TRBV20-1,once,TRBJ2-1,TRBD1,TGCAGTGCTAGAGATCCCCGACAGGGGAATTACAATGAGCAGTTCTTC,CSARDPRQGNYNEQFF
TRBV20-1,.,TRBJ2-5,TRBD1,TGCAGTGCTAGCGACCTTCTACAGGGGGAAGAGACCCAGTACTTC,CSASDLLQGEETQYF
TRBV7-2,.,TRBJ2-3,TRBD2,TGTGCCAGCAGCTTAGGGGCGGGAGTAGCAGATACGCAGTATTTT,CASSLGAGVADTQYF
TRBV6-2/TRBV6-3,.,TRBJ1-4,TRBD1,TGTGCCAGCAGCACCGGGACAGGGGCACGAGAACTGTTTTTT,CASSTGTGARELFF
TRBV29-1,.,TRBJ1-1,.,TGCAGCGTTGATGGAGTCCTATCCACTGAAGCTTTCTTT,CSVDGVLSTEAFF
TRBV5-5,once,TRBJ1-1,.,TGTGCCAGCAGCTCCGGGCTCCCGAACACTGAAGCTTTCTTT,CASSSGLPNTEAFF
TRBV7-3,.,TRBJ2-7,.,TGTGCCAGCAGCTCCCAACATGGAAGTTCCTACGAGCAGTACTTC,CASSSQHGSSYEQYF
TRBV20-1,.,TRBJ2-5,TRBD2,TGCAGTGCTAGGACAACTAGCGGGAGGGCCATTGAGACCCAGTACTTC,CSARTTSGRAIETQYF
TRBV28,.,TRBJ2-2,TRBD2,TGTGCCAGCACCGAAAGACTAGCGGGAGTGGGGGCCGGGGGGCTGTTTTTT,CASTERLAGVGAGGLFF
TRBV7-2,few,TRBJ2-1,.,TGTGCCAGCAGCTTTTCCGGTTTTGACAATGAGCAGTTCTTC,CASSFSGFDNEQFF